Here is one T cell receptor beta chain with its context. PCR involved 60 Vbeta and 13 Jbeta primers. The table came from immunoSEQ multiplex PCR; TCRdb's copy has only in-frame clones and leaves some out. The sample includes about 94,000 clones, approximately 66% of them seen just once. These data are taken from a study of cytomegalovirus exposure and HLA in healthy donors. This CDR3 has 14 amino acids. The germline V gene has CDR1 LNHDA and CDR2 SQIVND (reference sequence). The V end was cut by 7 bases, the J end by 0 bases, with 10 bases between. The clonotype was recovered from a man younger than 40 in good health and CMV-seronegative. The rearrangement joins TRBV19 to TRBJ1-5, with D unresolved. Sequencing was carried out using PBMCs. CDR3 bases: TGTGCCAGTAACAGACTATCTAGCAATCAGCCCCAGCATTTT. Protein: CASNRLSSNQPQHF.